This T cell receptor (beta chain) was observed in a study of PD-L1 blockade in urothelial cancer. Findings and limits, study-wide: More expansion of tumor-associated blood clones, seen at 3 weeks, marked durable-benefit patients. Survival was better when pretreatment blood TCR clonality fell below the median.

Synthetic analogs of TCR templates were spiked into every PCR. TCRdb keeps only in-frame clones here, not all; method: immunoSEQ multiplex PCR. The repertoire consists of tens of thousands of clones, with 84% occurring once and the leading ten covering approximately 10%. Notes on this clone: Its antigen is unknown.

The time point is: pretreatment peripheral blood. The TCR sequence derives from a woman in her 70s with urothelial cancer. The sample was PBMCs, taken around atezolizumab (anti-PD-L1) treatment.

CDR3 in DNA: TGTGCCAGCACCCACCGGACAGGGCCCCATCAGCCCCAGCATTTT. It is translated as CASTHRTGPHQPQHF. The chain recombines TRBV28 with TRBJ1-5, with TRBD1 matching over 8 bases. Germline assignment: CDR1 MDHEN and CDR2 SYDVKM. V shed 7 bases, J shed 5 bases, and the junction held 10 bases outside the gene matches. The CDR3 is 15 amino acids.